This T cell receptor beta chain was identified during a study of identical twins. Broader study findings: Excess low generation probability was seen in twin-shared out-of-frame alpha sequences.

This clonotype came up a few times. Its antigen is still unknown. MiXCR, run by TCRdb on the 5' RACE reads, gives a single entry per CDR3 protein. The repertoire holds 1.5 million to 2 million distinct CDR3 sequences, with more than 30% as singletons. The CDR3 totals 15 residues. Germline trimming cut 6 bases from V and 8 bases from J; bases unmatched to any gene: 13. Per germline, CDR1 MNHEY and CDR2 SVGAGI. The rearrangement uses TRBV6-5 and TRBJ2-4; TRBD1 agrees at 7 bases. This TCR came from a newborn girl in good health. Sequencing was performed on cord blood. CDR3 sequence: CASSPTTGKTDIQYF. CDR3 nucleotide sequence: TGTGCCAGCAGCCCTACGACAGGGAAGACGGACATTCAGTACTTC.